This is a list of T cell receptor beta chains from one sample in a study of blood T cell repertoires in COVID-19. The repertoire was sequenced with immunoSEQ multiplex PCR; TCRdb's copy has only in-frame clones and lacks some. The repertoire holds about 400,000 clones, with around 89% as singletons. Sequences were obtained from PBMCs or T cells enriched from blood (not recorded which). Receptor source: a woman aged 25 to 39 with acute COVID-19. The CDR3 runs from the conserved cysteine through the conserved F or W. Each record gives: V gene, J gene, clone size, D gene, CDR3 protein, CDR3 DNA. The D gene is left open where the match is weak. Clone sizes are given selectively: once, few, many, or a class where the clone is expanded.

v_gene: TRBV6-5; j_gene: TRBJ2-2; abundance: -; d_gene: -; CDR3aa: CASRVGDTGELFF; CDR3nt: TGTGCCAGCAGGGTGGGAGACACCGGGGAGCTGTTTTTT
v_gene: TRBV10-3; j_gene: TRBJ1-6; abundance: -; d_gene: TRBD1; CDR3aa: CAISSDRGDSPLHF; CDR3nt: TGTGCCATCAGCTCCGACAGGGGGGACTCACCCCTCCACTTT
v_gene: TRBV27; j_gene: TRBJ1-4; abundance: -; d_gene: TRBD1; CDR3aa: CATPGGCEKLFF; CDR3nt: TGTGCCACCCCAGGGGGGTGTGAAAAACTGTTTTTT
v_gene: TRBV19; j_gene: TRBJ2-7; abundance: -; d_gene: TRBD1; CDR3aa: CASSPERDRYLNYEQYF; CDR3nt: TGTGCCAGTAGTCCTGAACGGGACAGGTACCTTAACTACGAGCAGTACTTC
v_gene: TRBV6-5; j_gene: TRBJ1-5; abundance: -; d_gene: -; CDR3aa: CASSYSGLIQPQHF; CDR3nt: TGTGCCAGCAGTTACTCGGGGCTAATTCAGCCCCAGCATTTT
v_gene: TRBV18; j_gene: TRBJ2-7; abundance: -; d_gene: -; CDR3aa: CASSPGGLYEQYF; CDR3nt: TGTGCCAGCTCACCAGGGGGCCTCTACGAGCAGTACTTC
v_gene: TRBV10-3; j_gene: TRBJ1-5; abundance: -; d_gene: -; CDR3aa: CASNGGQSNQPQHF; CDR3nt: TGTGCCAGCAATGGAGGTCAAAGTAATCAGCCCCAGCATTTT
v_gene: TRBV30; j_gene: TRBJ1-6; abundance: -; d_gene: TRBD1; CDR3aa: CAWSHRGCAYNSPLHF; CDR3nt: TGTGCCTGGTCCCACAGGGGGTGCGCGTATAATTCACCCCTCCACTTT
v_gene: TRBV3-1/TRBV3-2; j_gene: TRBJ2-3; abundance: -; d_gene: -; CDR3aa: CASSQRGRQTDTQYF; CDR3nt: TGTGCCAGCAGCCAGCGGGGACGGCAAACAGATACGCAGTATTTT
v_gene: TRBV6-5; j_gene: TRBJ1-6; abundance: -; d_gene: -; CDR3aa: CASSLQGLNSPLHF; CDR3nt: TGTGCCAGCAGCCTACAGGGCCTTAATTCACCCCTCCACTTT
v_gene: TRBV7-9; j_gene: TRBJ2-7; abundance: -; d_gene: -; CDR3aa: CASSLLVEQYF; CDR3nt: TGTGCCAGCAGCCTTCTCGTCGAGCAGTACTTC
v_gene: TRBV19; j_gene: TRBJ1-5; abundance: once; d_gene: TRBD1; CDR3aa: CASSVQGRSNQPQHF; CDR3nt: TGTGCCAGTAGTGTACAGGGGAGGAGCAATCAGCCCCAGCATTTT
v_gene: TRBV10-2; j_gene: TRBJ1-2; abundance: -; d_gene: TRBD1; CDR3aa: CASRDPTTGLNYGYTF; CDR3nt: TGCGCCAGCAGAGATCCTACGACAGGGTTAAACTATGGCTACACCTTC
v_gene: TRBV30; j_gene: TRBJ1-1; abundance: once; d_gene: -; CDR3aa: CAWNRNTEAFF; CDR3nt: TGTGCCTGGAACAGGAACACTGAAGCTTTCTTT
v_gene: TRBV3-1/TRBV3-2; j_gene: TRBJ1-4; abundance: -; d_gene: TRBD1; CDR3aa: CASSRRTGGSGNEKLFF; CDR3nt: TGTGCCAGCAGCCGTCGGACAGGGGGCAGTGGTAATGAAAAACTGTTTTTT
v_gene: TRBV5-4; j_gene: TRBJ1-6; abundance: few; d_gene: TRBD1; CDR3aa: CASSRLMTGGVNSPLHF; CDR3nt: TGTGCCAGCAGCCGCCTCATGACAGGGGGCGTAAATTCACCCCTCCACTTT
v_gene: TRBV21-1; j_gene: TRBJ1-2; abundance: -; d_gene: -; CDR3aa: CASSKVMGAGGTEDYGYTF; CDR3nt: TGTGCCAGCAGCAAAGTTATGGGTGCGGGAGGGACGGAGGACTATGGCTACACCTTC
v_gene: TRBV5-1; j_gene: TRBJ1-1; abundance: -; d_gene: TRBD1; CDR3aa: CASSLTPGTGGTEAFF; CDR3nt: TGCGCCAGCAGCTTGACCCCCGGGACAGGGGGCACTGAAGCTTTCTTT
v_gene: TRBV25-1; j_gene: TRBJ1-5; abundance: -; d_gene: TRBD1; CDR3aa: CARPGTALQPQHF; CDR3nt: TGTGCCAGACCCGGGACAGCGCTTCAGCCCCAGCATTTT
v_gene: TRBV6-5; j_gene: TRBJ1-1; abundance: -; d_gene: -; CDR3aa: CASGSSEGRSTEAFF; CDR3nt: TGTGCCAGCGGATCATCGGAGGGAAGGAGCACTGAAGCTTTCTTT
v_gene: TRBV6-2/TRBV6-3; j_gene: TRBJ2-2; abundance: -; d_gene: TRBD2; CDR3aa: CASSWSGGARRDGELFF; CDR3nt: TGTGCCAGCAGTTGGAGCGGGGGGGCCCGTAGAGACGGGGAGCTGTTTTTT
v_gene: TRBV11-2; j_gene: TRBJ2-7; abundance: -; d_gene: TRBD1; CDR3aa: CASSFRTGSDEQYF; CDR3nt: TGTGCCAGCAGCTTTAGGACAGGGAGCGACGAGCAGTACTTC
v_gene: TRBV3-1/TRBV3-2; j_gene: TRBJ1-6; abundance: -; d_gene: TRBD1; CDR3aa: CASSPGTGGSSYNSPLHF; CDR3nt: TGTGCCAGCAGCCCCGGGACAGGGGGCAGCTCCTATAATTCACCCCTCCACTTT
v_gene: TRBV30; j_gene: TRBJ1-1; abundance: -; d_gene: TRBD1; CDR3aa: CAWRAKTGLNTEAFF; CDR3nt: TGTGCCTGGAGAGCTAAGACAGGGCTGAACACTGAAGCTTTCTTT
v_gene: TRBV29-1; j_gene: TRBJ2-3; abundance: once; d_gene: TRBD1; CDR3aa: CSVNRDRGMWHTQYF; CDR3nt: TGCAGCGTGAATCGGGACAGGGGGATGTGGCATACGCAGTATTTT
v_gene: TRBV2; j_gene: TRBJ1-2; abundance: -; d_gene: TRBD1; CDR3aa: CASGNRDSLLYGYTF; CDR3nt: TGTGCCAGCGGAAACCGGGACAGCCTCCTCTATGGCTACACCTTC
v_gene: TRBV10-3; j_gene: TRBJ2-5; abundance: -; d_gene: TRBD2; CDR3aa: CAISPGTSGGQETQYF; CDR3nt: TGTGCCATCAGCCCCGGGACTAGCGGGGGCCAAGAGACCCAGTACTTC
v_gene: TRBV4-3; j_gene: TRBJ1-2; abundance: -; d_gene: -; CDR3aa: CASSQDLWQMIYGYTF; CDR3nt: TGCGCCAGCAGCCAAGATCTTTGGCAGATGATCTATGGCTACACCTTC
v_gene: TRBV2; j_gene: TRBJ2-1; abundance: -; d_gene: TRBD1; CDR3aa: CASRRDRVAEQFF; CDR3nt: TGTGCCAGCAGAAGGGACAGGGTAGCTGAGCAGTTCTTC
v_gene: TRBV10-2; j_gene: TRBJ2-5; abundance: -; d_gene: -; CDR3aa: CASNNQETQYF; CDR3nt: TGCGCCAGCAACAACCAAGAGACCCAGTACTTC
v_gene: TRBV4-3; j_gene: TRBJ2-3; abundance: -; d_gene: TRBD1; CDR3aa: CASSQGQGDTQYF; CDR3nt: TGCGCCAGCAGCCAAGGACAGGGAGATACGCAGTATTTT
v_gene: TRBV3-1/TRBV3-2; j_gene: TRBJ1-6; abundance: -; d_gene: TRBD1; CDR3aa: CASSLDRGNSPLHF; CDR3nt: TGTGCCAGCAGCCTGGACAGGGGAAATTCACCCCTCCACTTT
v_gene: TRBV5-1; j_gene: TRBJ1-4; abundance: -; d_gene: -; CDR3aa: CASSPRAGWGGNEKLFF; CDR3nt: TGCGCCAGCAGCCCCCGAGCTGGGTGGGGGGGGAATGAAAAACTGTTTTTT
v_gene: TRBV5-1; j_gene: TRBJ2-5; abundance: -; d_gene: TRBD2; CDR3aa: CASSLEVTSGGRGETQYF; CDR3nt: TGCGCCAGCAGCTTAGAAGTCACTAGCGGGGGCCGGGGGGAGACCCAGTACTTC
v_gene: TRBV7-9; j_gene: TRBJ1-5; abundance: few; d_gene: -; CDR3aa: CASSDSNQPQHF; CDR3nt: TGTGCCAGCAGCGACAGTAATCAGCCCCAGCATTTT
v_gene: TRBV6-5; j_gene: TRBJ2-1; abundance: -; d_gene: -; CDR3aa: CASLRGFNEQFF; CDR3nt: TGTGCCAGCCTCAGAGGGTTCAATGAGCAGTTCTTC
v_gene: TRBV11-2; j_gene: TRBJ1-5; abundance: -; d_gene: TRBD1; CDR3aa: CASSLEDRGHYSNQPQHF; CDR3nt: TGTGCCAGCAGCTTAGAGGACAGGGGCCATTATAGCAATCAGCCCCAGCATTTT
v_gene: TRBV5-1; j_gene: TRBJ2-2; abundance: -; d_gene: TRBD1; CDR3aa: CASSFQGAQLGELFF; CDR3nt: TGCGCCAGCAGCTTCCAGGGGGCCCAACTCGGGGAGCTGTTTTTT
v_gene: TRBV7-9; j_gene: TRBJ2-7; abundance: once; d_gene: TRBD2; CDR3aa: CASSLERGNYEQYF; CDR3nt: TGTGCCAGCAGCTTGGAGCGGGGCAATTACGAGCAGTACTTC
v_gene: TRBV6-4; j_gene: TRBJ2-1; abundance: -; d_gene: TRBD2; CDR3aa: CASSGRVAGSSYNEQFF; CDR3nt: TGTGCCAGCAGTGGTAGGGTAGCGGGGAGCTCCTACAATGAGCAGTTCTTC
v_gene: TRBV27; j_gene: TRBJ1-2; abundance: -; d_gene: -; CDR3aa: CASSLGQGYGYTF; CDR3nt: TGTGCCAGCAGTTTAGGGCAGGGTTATGGCTACACCTTC
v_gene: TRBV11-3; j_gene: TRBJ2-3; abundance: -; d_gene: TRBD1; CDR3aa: CASSLGQGAKSDTQYF; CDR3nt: TGTGCCAGCAGCCTGGGGCAGGGGGCGAAGTCGGATACGCAGTATTTT
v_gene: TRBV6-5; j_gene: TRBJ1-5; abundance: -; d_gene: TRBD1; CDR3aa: CASRWDRNQPQHF; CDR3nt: TGTGCCAGCAGATGGGACAGAAATCAGCCCCAGCATTTT
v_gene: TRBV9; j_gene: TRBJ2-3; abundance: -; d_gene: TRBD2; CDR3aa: CASSATGTTMDTQYF; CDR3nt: TGTGCCAGCAGCGCGACCGGGACTACGATGGATACGCAGTATTTT
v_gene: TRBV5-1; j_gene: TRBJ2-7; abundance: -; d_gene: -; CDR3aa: CASSLEEPRQDTYEQYF; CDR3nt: TGCGCCAGCAGCTTGGAGGAGCCGAGACAGGATACCTACGAGCAGTACTTC
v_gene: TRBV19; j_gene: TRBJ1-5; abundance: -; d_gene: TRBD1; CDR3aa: CASSVRIGHDRDGNQPQHF; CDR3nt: TGTGCCAGTAGTGTTCGCATTGGACATGACAGGGATGGCAATCAGCCCCAGCATTTT
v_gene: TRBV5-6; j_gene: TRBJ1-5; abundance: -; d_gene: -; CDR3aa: CASSSRVSGPQHF; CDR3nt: TGTGCCAGCAGCTCCAGGGTGTCAGGGCCCCAGCATTTT
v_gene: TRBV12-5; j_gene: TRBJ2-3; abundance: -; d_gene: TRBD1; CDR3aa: CASGLVIGGVRDTQYF; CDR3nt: TGTGCTAGTGGTTTGGTAATAGGGGGCGTTAGGGATACGCAGTATTTT
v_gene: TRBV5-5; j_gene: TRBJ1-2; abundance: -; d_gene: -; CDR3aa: CASSRTTGNVNYGYTF; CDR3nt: TGTGCCAGCAGTCGAACGACAGGAAACGTGAACTATGGCTACACCTTC
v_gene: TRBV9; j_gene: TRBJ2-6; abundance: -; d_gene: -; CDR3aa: CASSVASGANVLTF; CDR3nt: TGTGCCAGCAGCGTAGCTTCTGGGGCCAACGTCCTGACTTTC
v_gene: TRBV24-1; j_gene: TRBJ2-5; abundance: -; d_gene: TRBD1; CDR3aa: CATSAGQKQETQYF; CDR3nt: TGTGCCACCAGTGCGGGACAGAAGCAAGAGACCCAGTACTTC
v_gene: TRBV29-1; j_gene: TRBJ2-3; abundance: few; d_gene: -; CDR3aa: CSVGARLTDTQYF; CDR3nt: TGCAGCGTTGGTGCCAGACTCACAGATACGCAGTATTTT
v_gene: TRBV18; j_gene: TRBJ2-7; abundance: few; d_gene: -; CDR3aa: CASSLAQGYEQYF; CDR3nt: TGTGCCAGCTCACTGGCGCAGGGCTACGAGCAGTACTTC
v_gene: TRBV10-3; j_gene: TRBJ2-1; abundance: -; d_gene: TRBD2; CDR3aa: CAISEFAGDNNEQFF; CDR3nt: TGTGCCATCAGTGAGTTCGCGGGGGATAACAATGAGCAGTTCTTC
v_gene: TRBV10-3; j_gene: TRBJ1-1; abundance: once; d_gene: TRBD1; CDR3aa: CAISATGEGTEAFF; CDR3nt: TGTGCCATCAGCGCGACAGGGGAGGGCACTGAAGCTTTCTTT
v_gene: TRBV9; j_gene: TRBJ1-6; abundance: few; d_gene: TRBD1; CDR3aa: CASSAEGQGNSPLHF; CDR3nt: TGTGCCAGCAGCGCAGAGGGACAGGGGAATTCACCCCTCCACTTT
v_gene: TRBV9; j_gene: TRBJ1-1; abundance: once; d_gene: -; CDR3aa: CASSRGGGQVNTEAFF; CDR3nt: TGTGCCAGCAGCAGGGGCGGGGGGCAGGTTAACACTGAAGCTTTCTTT